The clone carrying this T cell receptor (beta chain) was observed a handful of times. Its antigen is unknown. The data originate from a study of T cells in Graves' hyperthyroidism and ophthalmopathy. General study results and limits: Ophthalmopathy was distinguished from stable hyperthyroidism by 13 V-J signatures.

The study enrolled patients aged 18 to 65 with newly diagnosed hyperthyroidism of under 2 months' duration. TCR beta CDR3 sequences were amplified from RNA transcripts. Initially, a first-round RT-PCR of the TCR CDR3 employed the HTBI primer set. TCRdb used MiXCR to reprocess the multiplex PCR reads, holding one entry per CDR3 protein. Of approximately 400,000 distinct CDR3 sequences detected, roughly 25% appear once; the ten largest clones hold around 79%. Losses at the gene ends were 4 bases for V and 2 bases for J; bases not matched to a gene: 3. Germline CDR1 and CDR2: SGHRS and YFSETQ. The CDR3 contains 16 residues.

The receptor's source is a man between 45 and 60 years old with Graves' hyperthyroidism. The sequencing input was blood. The chain couples TRBV5-1 to TRBJ2-2, with 12 bases aligning to TRBD2. The CDR3 region has the DNA TGCGCCAGCAGCGAGGGACTAGCGGGCAACACCGGGGAGCTGTTTTTT. Its protein is CASSEGLAGNTGELFF.